This T cell receptor beta chain appears in the sequencing data of a study of vaccination and CD4 T cells after COVID-19. Indicated treatment: approximately nine-day PBMC culture with coronavirus spike peptide pools or control peptides (ViraFEST assay). Notes on this clonotype: Its matching antigen is unknown.

With the Oncomine TCR Beta short-read assay, DNA from cultured CD4+ T cells was sequenced. TCRdb passed the PCR reads through MiXCR, listing each CDR3 protein once. Here the sample spans roughly 15,000 distinct CDR3 sequences, around 48% being singletons. Trimming cost V 2 bases and J 0 bases, with 26 bases left between them. The germline V gene has CDR1 SGHTS and CDR2 YDEGEE. This CDR3 contains 20 residues. This clonotype originated in a human donor who had recovered from COVID-19. The chain has TRBV5-8 and TRBJ2-5, with a possible D match to TRBD1 (6 bases). The sequenced sample was CD4+ T cells from blood, cultured in vitro. The CDR3: CASSLFWGRKGFGHQETQYF. The CDR3 DNA reads as TGTGCCAGCAGCTTATTTTGGGGGCGCAAGGGGTTTGGGCACCAAGAGACCCAGTACTTC.